These T cell receptor beta chains were read from a single sample in a study of cytomegalovirus exposure and HLA in healthy donors. TCRdb's table, derived via immunoSEQ multiplex PCR, lists solely in-frame clones and lacks some. The table records tens of thousands of clones, 65% to 70% of them present only once. The sample consisted of PBMCs. The receptors were sampled from a male donor in good health and CMV-seropositive. Each CDR3 is given with its conserved first and last residue. Fields, in order: D gene, J gene, clone size, V gene, CDR3 DNA, CDR3 protein. A D gene is named only where the DNA matches it firmly. Not all rows give a size; the values are once, few, many and, for expanded clones, a class.

NA,TRBJ1-1,once,TRBV7-3,TGTGCCAGCAGCTCCTCAGGGGAGAACACTGAAGCTTTCTTT,CASSSSGENTEAFF
TRBD1,TRBJ1-6,NA,TRBV10-1,TGCGCCAGCAGCCCGGGACAGGGTTTACCCCTCCACTTT,CASSPGQGLPLHF
TRBD2,TRBJ2-2,NA,TRBV9,TGTGCCAGCAGCGCCTCTAGCGGGAGAGGAGGCACCGGGGAGCTGTTTTTT,CASSASSGRGGTGELFF
NA,TRBJ2-5,NA,TRBV28,TGTGCCAGCAATGCCCCGGGAACACAAGGGAGGGAGACCCAGTACTTC,CASNAPGTQGRETQYF
NA,TRBJ2-3,NA,TRBV29-1,TGCAGCGTTGGGACGACAGGGACTAGCACAGATACGCAGTATTTT,CSVGTTGTSTDTQYF
TRBD2,TRBJ2-1,NA,TRBV7-9,TGTGCCAGCAGCGACAGGACTAGCAGCAATGAGCAGTTCTTC,CASSDRTSSNEQFF
TRBD2,TRBJ2-5,NA,TRBV6-6,TGTGCCAGCAGTCGCCCTAGCGGGAAAGAGACCCAGTACTTC,CASSRPSGKETQYF
TRBD1,TRBJ2-1,few,TRBV2,TGTGCCACCTTCCGGACAGGGTCCGGGGGTGAGCAGTTCTTC,CATFRTGSGGEQFF
NA,TRBJ1-1,NA,TRBV7-2,TGTGCCAGCAGCTTAGCAGGAGCTATGAACACTGAAGCTTTCTTT,CASSLAGAMNTEAFF
TRBD1,TRBJ1-1,NA,TRBV27,TGTGCCAGCAGCCCCGACAGGGACACTGAAGCTTTCTTT,CASSPDRDTEAFF
NA,TRBJ2-1,NA,TRBV7-9,TGTGCCAGCAGCACTTCCGGTGTGTATGAGCAGTTCTTC,CASSTSGVYEQFF
TRBD2,TRBJ2-1,once,TRBV5-1,TGCGCCAGCAGCTTGGAGCGGGGGGGCCTGGATGAGCAGTTCTTC,CASSLERGGLDEQFF
TRBD2,TRBJ2-1,few,TRBV9,TGTGCCAGCAGCGCAGCCGGGACTAGCGGGGGACTAGAGCAGTTCTTC,CASSAAGTSGGLEQFF
NA,TRBJ2-5,NA,TRBV29-1,TGCAGCGTCGCTGAGGGGAGGGAGACCCAGTACTTC,CSVAEGRETQYF
TRBD1,TRBJ2-7,few,TRBV7-2,TGTGCCAGCAGCCTGGACAGGGGCGGCGGGAAGTACTTC,CASSLDRGGGKYF
NA,TRBJ1-5,NA,TRBV6-6,TGTGCCAGCAGTTACAGTGACGGACCGGGGGATCAGCCCCAGCATTTT,CASSYSDGPGDQPQHF
NA,TRBJ2-7,NA,TRBV6-6,TGTGCCAGCAGTTATCTCTCCGCGGGCCCAGCCTACGAGCAGTACTTC,CASSYLSAGPAYEQYF
NA,TRBJ1-6,NA,TRBV9,TGTGCCAGCAGCGTAGGAGGTGGGGGGGTTAATTCACCCCTCCACTTT,CASSVGGGGVNSPLHF
NA,TRBJ2-5,few,TRBV7-7,TGTGCCAGCAGCCCCGACAGCCAAGAGACCCAGTACTTC,CASSPDSQETQYF
NA,TRBJ2-7,few,TRBV5-1,TGCGCCAGCAGCATAAACTACGAGCAGTACTTC,CASSINYEQYF
NA,TRBJ2-7,few,TRBV12-5,TGTGCTAGTGGTTTGCCACAACAGAAGGATGGCTACGAGCAGTACTTC,CASGLPQQKDGYEQYF
NA,TRBJ1-2,NA,TRBV11-2,TGTGCCAGCAGCCAGAGAGGGCTCTATGGCTACACCTTC,CASSQRGLYGYTF
TRBD1,TRBJ1-2,few,TRBV5-1,TGCGCCAGCAGCTTCTCCGGGACAGGTCCCGATGGCTACACCTTC,CASSFSGTGPDGYTF
NA,TRBJ2-1,NA,TRBV10-2,TGCGCCAGCAGTGGCAGTGAGCAGTTCTTC,CASSGSEQFF
NA,TRBJ1-3,NA,TRBV6-5,TGTGCCAGCAGCTCTTTTTCCCACGGTGGAAACACCATATATTTT,CASSSFSHGGNTIYF
TRBD1,TRBJ2-2,few,TRBV7-9,TGTGCCAGCAGCGTGGGACAGTACACCGGGGAGCTGTTTTTT,CASSVGQYTGELFF
NA,TRBJ1-2,few,TRBV7-8,TGTGCCAGCAGCCCCAGGGTGATCGGCAACTATGGCTACACCTTC,CASSPRVIGNYGYTF
NA,TRBJ2-1,NA,TRBV6-6,TGTGCCAGCAGTTTCGGGGTGGACTACAATGAGCAGTTCTTC,CASSFGVDYNEQFF
TRBD1,TRBJ2-2,NA,TRBV4-3,TGCGCCAGCAGCCAACACAGGGGGCCTACCGGGGAGCTGTTTTTT,CASSQHRGPTGELFF
TRBD1,TRBJ1-2,few,TRBV9,TGTGCCAGCAGCGCAAGAACAGGGGGCATGAATGGCTACACCTTC,CASSARTGGMNGYTF
TRBD2,TRBJ2-1,NA,TRBV2,TGTGCCAGCAGGCCCGGGACTAGCGGGGGCAGCTCCTACAATGAGCAGTTCTTC,CASRPGTSGGSSYNEQFF
NA,TRBJ2-5,NA,TRBV2,TGTGCCAGCAGCCTACGTACTAGCCCTGAGACCCAGTACTTC,CASSLRTSPETQYF
TRBD1,TRBJ2-4,NA,TRBV6-5,TGTGCCAGCAGTTTAGACCGGGACAGGGGAAACATTCAGTACTTC,CASSLDRDRGNIQYF
TRBD1,TRBJ1-1,NA,TRBV6-1,TGTGCCAGCAGTTCACAAACAGGGGGCACTGAAGCTTTCTTT,CASSSQTGGTEAFF
NA,TRBJ2-7,NA,TRBV30,TGTGCCTGGACCAGAAGGGGGACATATAACTCCGAGCAGTACTTC,CAWTRRGTYNSEQYF
NA,TRBJ1-1,NA,TRBV27,TGTGCCAGCAGTTTAGTGTTCGGGGGGAACACTGAAGCTTTCTTT,CASSLVFGGNTEAFF
NA,TRBJ2-7,NA,TRBV29-1,TGCAGCGTTGTCCGCCCGATGAGCGGGCGTCGAGAGCAGTACTTC,CSVVRPMSGRREQYF
NA,TRBJ1-6,NA,TRBV6-5,TGTGCCAGCAGTTACGGCCAGTATAATTCACCCCTCCACTTT,CASSYGQYNSPLHF
TRBD2,TRBJ2-5,NA,TRBV28,TGTGCCAGCAGTTTGCTAGCGGGAGGTCAAGAGACCCAGTACTTC,CASSLLAGGQETQYF
TRBD2,TRBJ2-2,NA,TRBV7-3,TGTGCCAGCAGCTTAAGCGCGGGGGGCGCCAACACCGGGGAGCTGTTTTTT,CASSLSAGGANTGELFF
TRBD1,TRBJ2-3,NA,TRBV5-6,TGTGCCAGCAGCTTGGCCTCCGGGACAGGGTTCAGGGATACGCAGTATTTT,CASSLASGTGFRDTQYF
TRBD2,TRBJ2-1,NA,TRBV7-2,TGTGCCAGCAGCTCCACTAGCGGGGGCACCTACAATGAGCAGTTCTTC,CASSSTSGGTYNEQFF
TRBD2,TRBJ2-3,NA,TRBV7-3,TGTGCCAGCAGCTTAAATGGGGGGGGCACAGATACGCAGTATTTT,CASSLNGGGTDTQYF
NA,TRBJ1-1,NA,TRBV19,TGTGCCAGTAGTAAACAGGAAGGAACTCTGAAGTTGGCTTTCTTT,CASSKQEGTLKLAFF
TRBD1,TRBJ1-2,NA,TRBV5-1,TGCGCCAGCAGCTTGTCGGGACAGTCTTTCTATGGCTACACCTTC,CASSLSGQSFYGYTF
NA,TRBJ2-7,NA,TRBV10-2,TGCGCCAGTTTGGGCCACAGGGATAGCTCCTACGAGCAGTACTTC,CASLGHRDSSYEQYF
TRBD1,TRBJ1-6,NA,TRBV15,TGTGCCACCTCCAGACAGGGCTATAATTCACCCCTCCACTTT,CATSRQGYNSPLHF
TRBD2,TRBJ2-7,NA,TRBV27,TGTGCCAGCAGATTGACTAGCGGAGGCCCCTACGAGCAGTACTTC,CASRLTSGGPYEQYF
TRBD2,TRBJ2-7,NA,TRBV11-1,TGTGCCAGCAGCCAAAAGCAAACTAGCGCCTACGAGCAGTACTTC,CASSQKQTSAYEQYF
TRBD1,TRBJ2-2,NA,TRBV5-1,TGCGCCAGCAGAGAGGGACAGGAAAATACCGGGGAGCTGTTTTTT,CASREGQENTGELFF
NA,TRBJ1-2,once,TRBV6-1,TGTGCCAGCAGTGAAGCATCCAGGGGTCCTGGCGGCTACACCTTC,CASSEASRGPGGYTF
NA,TRBJ2-5,once,TRBV5-1,TGCGCCAGCAGCTTAAGGTCCCGCGGGGAAAAAGAGACCCAGTACTTC,CASSLRSRGEKETQYF
TRBD2,TRBJ2-3,once,TRBV5-1,TGCGCCAGCAGCTTTTGGGAGGGAGCAGATACGCAGTATTTT,CASSFWEGADTQYF
NA,TRBJ1-2,few,TRBV29-1,TGCAGCGTTGGGGGGGGGTCCGCTGGCTACACCTTC,CSVGGGSAGYTF
NA,TRBJ1-5,NA,TRBV18,TGTGCCAGCTCACCGGAAGGAAACCGAGGCCAGCCCCAGCATTTT,CASSPEGNRGQPQHF
NA,TRBJ1-6,NA,TRBV6-1,TGTGCCAGCACTGCAGGGCCGGATAATTCACCCCTCCACTTT,CASTAGPDNSPLHF
TRBD2,TRBJ2-1,NA,TRBV5-1,TGCGCCAGCAGCTGGGGACTAGCGGGAGGGTACAATGAGCAGTTCTTC,CASSWGLAGGYNEQFF
NA,TRBJ1-1,NA,TRBV5-1,TGCGCCAGCAGCCCCCCAGGCGTTATGGACACTGAAGCTTTCTTT,CASSPPGVMDTEAFF
TRBD1,TRBJ1-1,few,TRBV7-9,TGCGCCAGCAGTCCGGACAGGGCGAACACTGAAGCTTTCTTT,CASSPDRANTEAFF